A selection of T cell receptor beta chains follows, all from one sample in a study of cytomegalovirus exposure and HLA in healthy donors. The protocol was immunoSEQ multiplex PCR, while the TCRdb copy is restricted to in-frame clones and leaves out a portion. This repertoire shows roughly 92,000 clones, 6.5% to 8% found once; its top ten account for about 2%. Sequenced sample: PBMCs. The source is a man over 45 in good health and CMV-seronegative. Both conserved end residues are trimmed from each CDR3.

V	J	CDR3
TRBV29-1	TRBJ2-3	SVDPLLKTDTQY
TRBV6-4	TRBJ2-3	ASSRTSGKADTQY
TRBV28	TRBJ2-7	ATLRGAYEQY
TRBV7-9	TRBJ1-5	ASSPAASHRGNQPQH
TRBV28	TRBJ1-4	ASSKSTGGAKEKLF
TRBV18	TRBJ2-3	ASSPPELTDTQY
TRBV18	TRBJ2-7	ASSPPSGRGGFYEQY
TRBV2	TRBJ2-1	ASRAGGVSNEQF
TRBV4-3	TRBJ2-1	ASSQDGREPRNEQF
TRBV28	TRBJ1-5	ASRPQTGHLSQPQH
TRBV7-6	TRBJ2-5	ASSSPRRVETQY
TRBV7-9	TRBJ2-1	ASSLSSGSLNEQF
TRBV19	TRBJ1-1	ASSRSGLSNTEAF
TRBV7-2	TRBJ1-1	ASSLDRGTGAF
TRBV2	TRBJ2-1	ASRDRGYNEQF
TRBV9	TRBJ2-3	ASSVDDSGSPDTQY
TRBV5-1	TRBJ2-1	ASSRIADTGYNEQF
TRBV28	TRBJ1-2	ASGQGDGYGYT
TRBV19	TRBJ1-5	ASSIMGGNQPQH
TRBV6-4	TRBJ2-3	ASSDTSGGADTQY
TRBV4-3	TRBJ2-5	ASSQDFKGGQETQY
TRBV4-1	TRBJ2-7	ASSQARQDLYEQY
TRBV4-3	TRBJ2-2	ASSQGTMVGELF
TRBV28	TRBJ1-5	ASSLQGVSNQPQH
TRBV2	TRBJ2-5	ASSEGHRRETQY
TRBV28	TRBJ1-5	ASRGQNYQPQH
TRBV2	TRBJ2-7	ASIQTGTSYEQY
TRBV19	TRBJ2-5	ASSKLQETQY
TRBV7-8	TRBJ2-5	ASSFREETQY
TRBV5-6	TRBJ1-4	ASSLDRGYNEKLF
TRBV4-3	TRBJ1-1	ASSQDIQAPYSAEAF
TRBV4-3	TRBJ2-7	ASSPKAAGDVSYEQY
TRBV7-9	TRBJ1-1	ASSLVTWEAF
TRBV28	TRBJ2-2	ASSPATGNTGELF
TRBV5-1	TRBJ2-2	ASVVTLGDTGELF
TRBV6-5	TRBJ2-7	ASSYSGLGGGEQY
TRBV2	TRBJ2-7	ASSADSNEQY
TRBV7-9	TRBJ1-4	ASSSPGGAGSEKLF
TRBV5-4	TRBJ1-1	ASSLLETEAF
TRBV11-2	TRBJ2-2	ASSLTLAGGPNTGELF
TRBV29-1	TRBJ2-2	SVETRNTGELF
TRBV7-6	TRBJ2-2	ASRQTTSGGINTGELF
TRBV4-1	TRBJ2-7	ASLAGTGIYEQY
TRBV19	TRBJ1-5	ASRKTDPNQPQH
TRBV4-3	TRBJ2-7	ASSQERGSSYEQY
TRBV5-1	TRBJ2-3	ASSLGQFTDTQY
TRBV6-1	TRBJ2-3	ASSEEIAGGPLDTQY
TRBV11-3	TRBJ2-1	ASSLGTGGPGEQF
TRBV13	TRBJ1-2	ASSLGPSDYGYT
TRBV5-1	TRBJ2-7	ASSLATGLYEQY
TRBV9	TRBJ1-1	ASRTGEQGTEAF
TRBV30	TRBJ2-7	AWNRDSSHHEQY
TRBV11-2	TRBJ1-6	ASSSGQEHSPLH
TRBV28	TRBJ2-7	ASSRRTSGRVVEQY